These 24 T cell receptor beta chains came from one sample sequenced in a study of blood T cell repertoires in COVID-19. The method was immunoSEQ multiplex PCR; TCRdb's version includes in-frame clones alone and lacks a portion of them. The sample yields 97,000 or so clones, around 90% seen once. Sequencing input: peripheral blood. Receptors were obtained from a man aged 50 to 60 with active or convalescent COVID-19.

This clone has only one observation. The chain links TRBV21-1 to TRBJ2-3; whether TRBD2, the table's D call, matches the DNA was not checked. TRBV21-1 is an annotated pseudogene. This CDR3 comprises 16 residues. CDR3 loop: CASSPCGTSGTDTQYF. CDR3 nucleotide sequence: TGTGCCAGCAGCCCCTGTGGGACTAGCGGCACAGATACGCAGTATTTT.

The chain joins TRBV7-9 to TRBJ2-2; tentatively, D is TRBD2 (6 bases). The CDR3 runs 16 residues. Trimming took off 3 bases at V and 4 bases at J, with 15 bases between the two ends. The germline CDR1 and CDR2 sequences are SEHNR and FQNEAQ (reference sequence). This CDR3 is CASSLGSTRSTGELFF. CDR3 coding DNA: TGTGCCAGCAGCTTGGGATCGACTAGAAGCACCGGGGAGCTGTTTTTT.

The count of this clone is one. The chain has TRBV10-3 and TRBJ2-2; 8 nucleotides match TRBD1. The V gene's germline CDR1 is ENHRY and CDR2 SYGVKD. This CDR3 has 14 amino acids. The V segment lost 6 bases and the J segment 6 bases; nucleotides outside the gene matches: 6. The DNA of the CDR3 is TGTGCCATCAGACCTGGGACAGGAGCCGGGGAGCTGTTTTTT. Its protein product is CAIRPGTGAGELFF.

This chain joins TRBV10-2 and TRBJ2-1; 9 nucleotides agree with TRBD2. Germline V gives CDR1 WSHSY, CDR2 SAAADI. The V and J ends lost 4 bases and 7 bases, in that order; junction bases with no gene match: 5. The CDR3 contains 14 residues. The CDR3 sequence is CASSGGGGANEQFF. DNA for the CDR3: TGCGCCAGCAGTGGTGGCGGGGGGGCGAATGAGCAGTTCTTC.

This chain uses TRBV6-5 with TRBJ1-1; 7 bases match TRBD1. The V segment lost 6 bases and the J segment 1 base; nucleotides outside the gene matches: 5. The CDR3 totals 14 residues. Per the germline V gene, CDR1 is MNHEY and CDR2 is SVGAGI. CDR3 region: CASRTGDANTEAFF. The DNA of the CDR3 is TGTGCCAGCAGAACAGGGGATGCGAACACTGAAGCTTTCTTT.

This chain links TRBV19 with TRBJ1-6; TRBD1 matches at 10 bases. Germline lookup yields CDR1 LNHDA and CDR2 SQIVND (reference sequence). V was pared by 7 bases and J by 9 bases, with 6 bases of the junction left unmatched. The CDR3 is 14 amino acids. The chain's CDR3 is CASTLGQGFSPLHF. In DNA, the CDR3 is TGTGCCAGTACCTTGGGACAGGGGTTTTCACCCCTCCACTTT.

The gene calls are TRBV28 and TRBJ2-3, with 8 positions matching TRBD1. The CDR3 is 15 amino acids. Germline CDR1 and CDR2: MDHEN and SYDVKM. The V segment lost 4 bases and the J segment 3 bases; nucleotides outside the gene matches: 6. In nucleotides, the CDR3 is TGTGCCAGCAGTTACGGGACAGGTGAAACAGATACGCAGTATTTT. As protein: CASSYGTGETDTQYF.

The gene calls are TRBV2 and TRBJ1-5; TRBD1 matches at 8 bases. Germline lookup yields CDR1 SNHLY and CDR2 FYNNEI. The CDR3 length is 17 residues. J was trimmed by 0 bases and V by 6 bases; bases with no gene match: 10. CDR3 in amino acids: CASRPGQASYSNQPQHF. In DNA form, the CDR3 reads TGTGCCAGCAGGCCGGGACAGGCCTCTTATAGCAATCAGCCCCAGCATTTT.

This chain uses TRBV7-2 with TRBJ2-2; 9 nucleotides agree with TRBD1. CDR1 is SGHTA, CDR2 FQGNSA, per germline. CDR3 size: 17 residues. The V and J ends lost 5 bases and 6 bases, in that order; junction bases with no gene match: 13. The CDR3 region is CASSPPGTGYTAGELFF. CDR3 bases: TGTGCCAGCAGCCCCCCCGGGACAGGGTATACGGCCGGGGAGCTGTTTTTT.

The gene calls are TRBV5-1 and TRBJ2-1; D is perhaps TRBD2 (7 bases). With 5 bases removed from V and 3 bases from J, the gap between germline ends came to 15 bases. This CDR3 has 15 residues. Germline lookup yields CDR1 SGHRS and CDR2 YFSETQ. CDR3 DNA: TGCGCCAGCAGTAGGGGGGGTTCTAACTACAATGAGCAGTTCTTC. It yields the protein CASSRGGSNYNEQFF.

V usage is TRBV2 and J usage is TRBJ1-1; 10 nucleotides match TRBD1. The CDR3 spans 15 residues. Germline lookup yields CDR1 SNHLY and CDR2 FYNNEI. The V segment lost 7 bases and the J segment 0 bases; nucleotides outside the gene matches: 5. The CDR3 bases are TGTGCCAGCAAGATGGACAGGGGGATGAACACTGAAGCTTTCTTT. Its translation: CASKMDRGMNTEAFF.

This sequence joins TRBV4-2 and TRBJ1-4; D not resolved. The CDR3 extends over 17 amino acids. Looked up from germline, CDR1 is LGHNA and CDR2 is YNFKEQ. Trimming removed 3 bases from V and 0 bases from J, with 14 bases in between. The CDR3 loop reads CASSHDATSATNEKLFF. CDR3 sequence (DNA): TGTGCCAGCAGCCATGATGCAACTTCTGCAACTAATGAAAAACTGTTTTTT.

V usage is TRBV5-5 and J usage is TRBJ2-5; D is possibly TRBD1 (5 bases). CDR3 length: 12 residues. In germline, CDR1 is SGHKS, CDR2 YYEKEE (reference sequence). V was trimmed by 0 bases and J by 5 bases, leaving 5 bases between them. CDR3 DNA: TGTGCCAGCAGCTTGGAGGGGGAGACCCAGTACTTC. Encoded protein: CASSLEGETQYF.

The chain couples TRBV5-6 to TRBJ2-3; weak D call: TRBD1 (6 bases). The germline V gene encodes CDR1 SGHDT and CDR2 YYEEEE. V dropped 2 bases and J dropped 0 bases, with 10 bases sitting between them. The CDR3 length is 15 residues. In DNA form, the CDR3 reads TGTGCCAGCAGCTTTAGGACAGTGAGCACAGATACGCAGTATTTT. Translation: CASSFRTVSTDTQYF.

The DNA for the CDR3 is TGTGCCAGCAGCCCGGGACAGGGGTGGATTCAGTACTTC. Encoded protein: CASSPGQGWIQYF. The J gene is TRBJ2-4, the V gene TRBV11-2, with TRBD1 matching over 10 bases. The CDR3 consists of 13 residues. The trim removed 5 bases at V and 10 bases at J, leaving 5 bases unmatched. CDR1 and CDR2 (germline): SGHAT, FQNNGV.

The V call is TRBV7-7, the J call TRBJ2-7, with TRBD1 matching over 9 bases. The CDR3 is made up of 18 amino acids. Germline CDR1 reads SSHAT; CDR2 reads FNYEAQ (reference sequence). V lost 3 bases to trimming and J lost 4 bases; unmatched junction nucleotides: 16. The CDR3 loop reads CASSLSPPTGGKWYEQYF. The CDR3, as DNA: TGTGCCAGCAGCTTGAGCCCCCCCACAGGGGGCAAATGGTACGAGCAGTACTTC.

This clone appeared a single time. This chain uses TRBV7-2 with TRBJ1-1; D is unresolved. V lost 5 bases, J lost 0 bases, and 4 bases lay in between. This CDR3 has 12 residues. CDR1 and CDR2 (germline): SGHTA, FQGNSA. CDR3 residues: CASSPVNTEAFF. The CDR3 bases are TGTGCCAGCAGCCCAGTGAACACTGAAGCTTTCTTT.

The J gene is TRBJ2-5, the V gene TRBV4-3; 9 bases are a match to TRBD1. Germline V CDR1 and CDR2: LGHNA, YSLEER. Losses at the gene ends were 3 bases for V and 5 bases for J; bases not matched to a gene: 7. The CDR3 length is 15 residues. The CDR3 spells CASSHTTGTGETQYF. In DNA form, the CDR3 reads TGCGCCAGCAGCCACACGACAGGGACAGGGGAGACCCAGTACTTC.

The rearrangement links TRBV6-5 to TRBJ2-2; 9 bases map to TRBD1. The CDR3 has 14 residues. After removal of 6 bases from V and 7 bases from J, the junction contained 6 bases not matched to a gene. The germline V gene encodes CDR1 MNHEY and CDR2 SVGAGI. The CDR3 DNA follows: TGTGCCAGCAGGGTACAGGGGGCGATCGGGGAGCTGTTTTTT. Encoded protein: CASRVQGAIGELFF.

The chain links TRBV5-4 to TRBJ1-1; TRBD1 might be the D (6 bases). Germline-derived CDR1 and CDR2 are SGHNT and YYREEE (reference sequence). The length of the CDR3 is 13 residues. The germline V and J ends were trimmed by 0 bases and 6 bases, with 9 bases remaining between them. As DNA, the CDR3 is TGTGCCAGCAGCTTGGACAGGGTGGCTGAAGCTTTCTTT. It is translated as CASSLDRVAEAFF.

In its sample, this clone was seen a few times. The CDR3: CASSLWQGYEQYF. DNA for the CDR3: TGTGCCAGCAGTTTATGGCAGGGCTACGAGCAGTACTTC. The chain combines TRBV12-3 or TRBV12-4 with TRBJ2-7; possibly TRBD1 for D (5 bases). V lost 2 bases and J 3 bases, leaving 8 bases between the germline ends. The CDR3 sequence is 13 residues long.

This chain joins TRBV7-2 and TRBJ2-3; TRBD2 aligns across 10 bases. Per the germline V gene, CDR1 is SGHTA and CDR2 is FQGNSA. The junction had 9 bases not matched to a gene; V was cut back by 11 bases and J by 4 bases. This CDR3 has 14 residues. CDR3 protein: CAGQERGGPDTQYF. CDR3 sequence (DNA): TGTGCCGGACAGGAGCGGGGGGGGCCAGATACGCAGTATTTT.

The chain employs TRBV6-6 and TRBJ2-5; 9 positions match TRBD1. Germline V lookup: CDR1 MNHNY, CDR2 SVGAGI (reference sequence). V lost 4 bases and J lost 5; bases outside the gene matches: 2. The CDR3 consists of 13 residues. The CDR3 spells CASSFDRGETQYF. In DNA, the CDR3 is TGTGCCAGCAGTTTCGACAGGGGGGAGACCCAGTACTTC.

The chain recombines TRBV5-6 with TRBJ1-2, with D possibly matching TRBD1 (6 bases). Per germline, CDR1 SGHDT and CDR2 YYEEEE. CDR3 length equals 13 residues. V dropped 5 bases and J dropped 4 bases, with 12 bases sitting between them. CDR3 sequence reads: CASSTGHFYGYTF. CDR3 nucleotides: TGTGCCAGCAGTACGGGACATTTCTATGGCTACACCTTC.